One and the same sample provided the 25 T cell receptor beta chains below, sequenced in a study of cytomegalovirus exposure and HLA in healthy donors. The PCR contained 60 Vbeta and 13 Jbeta primers. Profiling relied on immunoSEQ multiplex PCR, and the TCRdb table lists in-frame clones only, not all of them. The data show about 160,000 clones, 80% to 85% seen once. The sequencing sample was made of PBMCs. These receptors were taken from a woman under 30 in good health and CMV-seronegative.

The rearrangement uses TRBV10-3 and TRBJ2-6; 7 bases are shared with TRBD1. J lost 0 bases, V lost 10 bases, and 18 bases had no gene match. The CDR3 extends over 19 amino acids. The V gene's germline CDR1 is ENHRY and CDR2 SYGVKD. CDR3 protein: CATEGSPGTASSGANVLTF. In nucleotides, the CDR3 is TGTGCCACCGAAGGTAGCCCTGGGACAGCATCCTCTGGGGCCAACGTCCTGACTTTC.

This sequence joins TRBV10-1 and TRBJ1-1; 7 bases are shared with TRBD1. V gave up 6 bases and J gave up 4 bases; unmatched junction bases: 5. The CDR3 contains 13 residues. Germline V gene sequence: CDR1 WNHNN, CDR2 SYGVQD (reference sequence). CDR3 loop: CASSRQGFTEAFF. CDR3 DNA: TGCGCCAGCAGCAGACAGGGTTTCACTGAAGCTTTCTTT.

This chain joins TRBV28 and TRBJ2-7; TRBD1 matches 8 bases. Germline loops: CDR1 MDHEN, CDR2 SYDVKM. This CDR3 spans 14 amino acids. V lost 3 bases, J lost 3 bases, and 4 bases stayed unmatched. The CDR3 loop reads CASSLGQVRYEQYF. CDR3 sequence (DNA): TGTGCCAGCAGTTTGGGACAGGTCCGCTACGAGCAGTACTTC.

Details on this clone: Other DNA sequences in this specimen translate into the identical CDR3. This sequence joins TRBV6-5 and TRBJ2-7, with TRBD1 identical over 7 bases. The length of the CDR3 is 12 residues. Trimming at V came to 6 bases and at J to 4 bases, leaving 3 bases not matched to a gene. Germline V gene lookup returns CDR1 MNHEY and CDR2 SVGAGI. The CDR3 region is CASSRDSYEQYF. The CDR3 DNA reads as TGTGCCAGCAGCCGGGACAGTTACGAGCAGTACTTC.

Comment on this clone: The junction shows a germline mismatch at one end, possibly a read error. Other DNA sequences in the sample encode the same CDR3. The V gene is TRBV19, the J gene TRBJ1-6, with a weak D call TRBD1 (5 bases). This CDR3 comprises 15 residues. Germline CDR1 and CDR2: LNHDA and SQIVND (reference sequence). The CDR3 reads CASRGSGPYNSPLHF. The CDR3 DNA follows: TGCGCCAGTAGGGGCAGTGGCCCCTATAATTCACCCCTCCACTTT.

This rearrangement joins TRBV7-9 to TRBJ1-1; possibly TRBD1 for D (5 bases). Trimming cost V 0 bases and J 4 bases, with 15 bases left between them. Per germline, CDR1 SEHNR and CDR2 FQNEAQ (reference sequence). This CDR3 is 16 amino acids long. The CDR3 bases are TGTGCCAGCAGCTTAGCTGCACACGCGGGGGGCACTGAAGCTTTCTTT. Its translation is CASSLAAHAGGTEAFF.

The V call is TRBV5-1, the J call TRBJ2-5; the match to TRBD2 covers 9 bases. CDR3 length equals 15 residues. V lost 4 bases and J lost 1; bases outside the gene matches: 5. CDR1 and CDR2 (germline): SGHRS, YFSETQ. CDR3 protein: CASSLSGGPQETQYF. In DNA form, the CDR3 reads TGCGCCAGCAGCCTCAGCGGGGGGCCCCAAGAGACCCAGTACTTC. The entire variable domain, with the rest obtained from reference TRBV5-1 and TRBJ2-5, is as follows: KAGVTQTPRYLIKTRGQQVTLSCSPISGHRSVSWYQQTPGQGLQFLFEYFSETQRNKGNFPGRFSGRQFSNSRSEMNVSTLELGDSALYLCASSLSGGPQETQYFGPGTRLLVL.

The chain is built from TRBV5-1 and TRBJ1-1; D is undetermined. The CDR3 covers 14 residues. Germline V lookup: CDR1 SGHRS, CDR2 YFSETQ. The ends were cut back, 1 base at V and 1 base at J, with 8 bases in the middle. CDR3 loop: CASSLLQENTEAFF. Here the CDR3 DNA reads TGCGCCAGCAGCTTGTTACAAGAGAACACTGAAGCTTTCTTT.

The rearrangement links TRBV4-1 to TRBJ2-2; D unclear. The CDR3 loop spans 15 amino acids. CDR1 MGHRA and CDR2 YSYEKL come from the germline V gene. V shed 4 bases and J shed 7 bases, with 16 bases lying between them. The CDR3: CASSPRINENGELFF. As DNA, the CDR3 is TGCGCCAGCAGCCCCCGAATAAACGAGAACGGGGAGCTGTTTTTT.

A remark on this clone: The junction does not match germline at one end; this may be a read error. The J gene is TRBJ2-1, the V gene TRBV7-9, with D unresolved. This CDR3 spans 15 amino acids. Germline CDR1 and CDR2: SEHNR and FQNEAQ (reference sequence). CDR3 sequence reads: CSSSLAYLSYNEQFF. The CDR3, as DNA: TGTTCCAGCAGCTTAGCCTACCTCTCCTACAATGAGCAGTTCTTC. The full variable domain, with the rest looked up from reference TRBV7-9 and TRBJ2-1, is DTGVSQNPRHKITKRGQNVTFRCDPISEHNRLYWYRQTLGQGPEFLTYFQNEAQLEKSRLLSDRFSAERPKGSFSTLEIQRTEQGDSAMYLCSSSLAYLSYNEQFFGPGTRLTVL.

The CDR3 protein is CASTEGGNQPQHF. The CDR3, as DNA: TGTGCCAGTACTGAAGGAGGAAATCAGCCCCAGCATTTT. J is TRBJ1-5 and V is TRBV19; D not certain. From germline, CDR1 is LNHDA and CDR2 SQIVND (reference sequence). The V end was cut by 7 bases, the J end by 4 bases, with 11 bases between. CDR3 length equals 13 residues.

The chain carries TRBV14 and TRBJ2-5; no clear D gene. V gave up 8 bases and J gave up 2 bases, with 12 bases separating them. The CDR3 covers 13 residues. Germline V gene lookup returns CDR1 SGHDN and CDR2 FVKESK. The CDR3 loop is CASSIQVQETQYF. The CDR3 coding sequence is TGTGCCAGCTCCATTCAGGTGCAAGAGACCCAGTACTTC.

J is TRBJ2-1 and V is TRBV6-4; D is unclear. The germline V and J ends were trimmed by 3 bases and 11 bases, with 14 bases remaining between them. The CDR3 contains 13 residues. Per germline, CDR1 MRHNA and CDR2 SNTAGT. The CDR3 DNA is TGTGCCAGCAGTGAAGAGGTCGTCGGAAAGCAGTTCTTC. It translates to CASSEEVVGKQFF.

V and J are TRBV19 and TRBJ1-5; the D gene is possibly TRBD1 (6 bases). The CDR3 runs 14 residues. Trimming pared 3 bases from V and 7 bases from J, leaving 13 bases between. Germline V CDR1 and CDR2: LNHDA, SQIVND (reference sequence). In nucleotides, the CDR3 is TGTGCCAGTAGTATGTTGCAGGGGAACCAGCCCCAGCATTTT. It specifies CASSMLQGNQPQHF.

The chain combines TRBV6-5 with TRBJ1-2, with 9 positions matching TRBD1. Germline lookup yields CDR1 MNHEY and CDR2 SVGAGI. The ends lost 2 bases at V and 8 bases at J; junction bases unmatched: 3. This CDR3 comprises 13 residues. The CDR3 spells CASSYDRGEGYTF. CDR3 bases: TGTGCCAGCAGTTACGACAGGGGGGAAGGCTACACCTTC.

This clone has only one observation. The V and J genes are TRBV11-2 and TRBJ2-5; 7 bases align to TRBD1. The CDR3 sequence is 15 residues long. Germline CDR1 is SGHAT and CDR2 is FQNNGV. The V gene end was trimmed by 3 bases and the J gene end by 1 base; junction bases not matched to a gene: 5. The CDR3 bases are TGTGCCAGCAGCTTGAGGCGACAGGGCCAAGAGACCCAGTACTTC. Amino acid sequence: CASSLRRQGQETQYF.

The table lists this clone with a few counts. The chain recombines TRBV11-2 with TRBJ1-1, with 8 bases that match TRBD1. From germline, CDR1 is SGHAT and CDR2 FQNNGV. The CDR3 sequence is 14 residues long. Trimming removed 5 bases from V and 8 bases from J; junction bases left unmatched: 10. CDR3 protein: CASSRSDRGAEAFF. For the CDR3, the DNA is TGTGCCAGCAGCCGGAGCGACAGGGGTGCCGAAGCTTTCTTT.

The chain recombines TRBV6-6 with TRBJ1-2, with TRBD1 matching 7 bases. The CDR3 has 13 amino acids. J lost 4 bases, V lost 4 bases, and 3 bases had no gene match. The V gene's germline CDR1 is MNHNY and CDR2 SVGAGI (reference sequence). The CDR3 DNA reads TGTGCCAGCAGTTCCGACAGGGCCTATGGCTACACCTTC. Amino acid sequence: CASSSDRAYGYTF.

V and J are TRBV5-6 and TRBJ1-4; the D gene is possibly TRBD1 (5 bases). V shed 4 bases and J shed 7 bases, with 11 bases lying between them. Per the germline V gene, CDR1 is SGHDT and CDR2 is YYEEEE. The length of the CDR3 is 13 residues. The DNA for the CDR3 is TGTGCCAGCAGCACGGGGGTTAGTGAAAAACTGTTTTTT. It specifies CASSTGVSEKLFF.

CDR3: CASSLEGALLNTEAFF. Here the CDR3 DNA reads TGTGCCAGCAGCTTGGAAGGGGCTTTATTGAACACTGAAGCTTTCTTT. The chain recombines TRBV5-4 with TRBJ1-1; perhaps TRBD1 as D (5 bases). V was pared by 0 bases and J by 0 bases, with 12 bases between. Germline loops: CDR1 SGHNT, CDR2 YYREEE (reference sequence). The CDR3 extends over 16 amino acids.

The chain has TRBV18 and TRBJ2-1, with D perhaps TRBD1 (5 bases). Looked up from germline, CDR1 is KGHSH and CDR2 is LQKENI. This CDR3 region has 14 residues. V was pared by 3 bases and J by 7 bases, with 13 bases between. The CDR3 loop reads CASSPPVGRNEQFF. The CDR3 bases are TGTGCCAGCTCACCCCCAGTGGGGCGAAATGAGCAGTTCTTC. Full variable domain (rest looked up from reference TRBV18 and TRBJ2-1): NAGVMQNPRHLVRRRGQEARLRCSPMKGHSHVYWYRQLPEEGLKFMVYLQKENIIDESGMPKERFSAEFPKEGPSILRIQQVVRGDSAAYFCASSPPVGRNEQFFGPGTRLTVL.

The rearrangement joins TRBV10-3 to TRBJ2-2; 8 bases map to TRBD2. This CDR3 spans 17 amino acids. J gave up 0 bases and V 6 bases, and 9 bases lay outside the gene matches. Germline assignment: CDR1 ENHRY and CDR2 SYGVKD. The CDR3 protein is CAISELGRGANTGELFF. In nucleotides, the CDR3 is TGTGCCATCAGCGAGCTGGGGCGGGGGGCGAACACCGGGGAGCTGTTTTTT.

The rearrangement joins TRBV5-8 to TRBJ1-2, with D possibly being TRBD1 (6 bases). The CDR3 loop spans 15 amino acids. V gave up 3 bases and J gave up 4 bases, with 16 bases separating them. Per germline, CDR1 SGHTS and CDR2 YDEGEE. The CDR3 bases are TGTGCCAGCAGCTCCAACCGCAGGGGAATCTATGGCTACACCTTC. This gives the protein CASSSNRRGIYGYTF.

The chain links TRBV7-2 to TRBJ1-2, with 7 bases identical to TRBD1. The V gene end was trimmed by 5 bases and the J gene end by 8 bases; junction bases not matched to a gene: 8. Germline V gene sequence: CDR1 SGHTA, CDR2 FQGNSA. The CDR3 consists of 13 residues. CDR3 coding DNA: TGTGCCAGCAGCCCCGAGGGGGCATCAGGCTACACCTTC. It translates to CASSPEGASGYTF.

The chain joins TRBV28 to TRBJ1-3; D may be TRBD1 (6 bases). The CDR3 extends over 15 amino acids. Germline V CDR1 and CDR2: MDHEN, SYDVKM. Trimming removed 0 bases at V and 4 bases at J, with 10 bases between. The CDR3 bases are TGTGCCAGCAGTTTATGGGACAGACAAGGAAACACCATATATTTT. Residues: CASSLWDRQGNTIYF. Filled out from reference TRBV28 and TRBJ1-3, the complete variable domain reads DVKVTQSSRYLVKRTGEKVFLECVQDMDHENMFWYRQDPGLGLRLIYFSYDVKMKEKGDIPEGYSVSREKKERFSLILESASTNQTSMYLCASSLWDRQGNTIYFGEGSWLTVV.